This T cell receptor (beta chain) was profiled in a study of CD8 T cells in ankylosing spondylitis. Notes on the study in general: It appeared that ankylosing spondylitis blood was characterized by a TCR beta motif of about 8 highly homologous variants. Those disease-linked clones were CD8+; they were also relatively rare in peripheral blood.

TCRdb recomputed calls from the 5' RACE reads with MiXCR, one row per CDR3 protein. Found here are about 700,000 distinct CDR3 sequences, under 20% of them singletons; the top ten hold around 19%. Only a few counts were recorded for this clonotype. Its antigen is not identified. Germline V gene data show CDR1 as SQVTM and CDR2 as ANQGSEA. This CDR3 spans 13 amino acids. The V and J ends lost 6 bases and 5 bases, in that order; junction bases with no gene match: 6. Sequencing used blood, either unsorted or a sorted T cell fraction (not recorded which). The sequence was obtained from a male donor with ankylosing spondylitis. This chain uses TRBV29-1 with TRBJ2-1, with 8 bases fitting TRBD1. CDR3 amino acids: CSVVRGPNNEQFF. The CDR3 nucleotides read TGCAGCGTAGTCAGGGGGCCAAACAATGAGCAGTTCTTC.